Below, 31 T cell receptor beta chains from the same sample are listed, as sequenced in a study of glioma-infiltrating T cells (TCRdb year 2016). The instrument was an Illumina MiSeq. The iRepertoire nested amplicon-rescue multiplex PCR (arm-PCR) platform was used to amplify TCR alpha and beta CDR3 regions from RNA. The public reads were run again by TCRdb, first through fastp at Q25 and then through MiXCR, and only productive beta chains were kept. Duplicate CDR3 protein sequences are folded into a single record with the most common DNA and genes. Present in this sample are a few hundred thousand distinct CDR3 sequences, about 40% of which were seen just once. Of the sample, around 12% is held by the ten largest clones. The sequenced material came from glioma tissue, nonneoplastic brain tissue, or PBMCs (not recorded which). The receptors were sampled from a human donor with low-grade glioma or glioblastoma, undergoing nonglioma brain surgery, or in good health (not recorded which).

The V gene is TRBV4-3, the J gene TRBJ1-2; D is undetermined. In germline, CDR1 is LGHNA, CDR2 YSLEER. The V and J ends lost 4 bases and 5 bases respectively, with 14 bases between them. The CDR3 runs 14 residues. CDR3 DNA sequence: TGCGCCAGCAGCCCCGGGGAGGGATCTTATGGCTACACCTTC. This sequence encodes CASSPGEGSYGYTF.

This clonotype was counted ten times or more. The V and J genes are TRBV27 and TRBJ2-1; 9 bases map to TRBD1. Germline CDR1 MNHEY, CDR2 SMNVEV (reference sequence). This CDR3 contains 16 residues. V trimming: 2 bases; J trimming: 7 bases; junction bases outside the gene matches: 9. CDR3 bases: TGTGCCAGCAGTTTACGACCGGGACAGGGCCCAAATGAGCAGTTCTTC. Translation gives CASSLRPGQGPNEQFF.

This clonotype came up many times. The chain couples TRBV11-2 to TRBJ2-5; 9 positions match TRBD2. V lost 4 bases, J lost 4 bases, and 7 bases stayed unmatched. CDR1 and CDR2 (germline): SGHAT, FQNNGV. The CDR3 extends over 15 amino acids. DNA of the CDR3: TGTGCCAGCAGCTCTCTAGCGGGATGGGGAGAGACCCAGTACTTC. It encodes CASSSLAGWGETQYF.

The table lists this clonotype with a few counts. The chain recombines TRBV28 with TRBJ2-7; no clear D. In germline, CDR1 is MDHEN, CDR2 SYDVKM. CDR3 size: 15 residues. With 7 bases removed from V and 2 bases from J, the gap between germline ends came to 18 bases. The CDR3 DNA is TGTGCCAGCACCCAACACGCCAACCCCCCCTACGAGCAGTACTTC. This codes for CASTQHANPPYEQYF.

In this sample, this clonotype turned up once. An end of the junction differs from the germline gene, which may be a read error. The V gene is TRBV28, the J gene TRBJ1-2; a weak D match, TRBD1 (5 bases). This CDR3 is built from 13 residues. The germline V gene encodes CDR1 MDHEN and CDR2 SYDVKM. The CDR3 protein is CARSLSGNYGYTF. In DNA form, the CDR3 reads TGTGCCAGAAGTTTGTCAGGGAACTATGGCTACACCTTC.

V is TRBV27 and J is TRBJ1-1; D is uncertain. Germline CDR1 reads MNHEY; CDR2 reads SMNVEV (reference sequence). There are 14 residues in the CDR3. V shed 6 bases and J shed 4 bases, with 15 bases lying between them. The CDR3 protein is CASSLLTPGTEAFF. The CDR3 nucleotides read TGTGCCAGCAGCCTCCTGACTCCGGGCACTGAAGCTTTCTTT.

This clonotype was seen a handful of times. The chain has TRBV4-3 and TRBJ2-7; unclear D gene. CDR1 and CDR2 from the germline V gene are LGHNA and YSLEER. Between the trimmed V and J ends, which lost 8 bases and 7 bases, there was a span of 15 bases. The CDR3 loop spans 12 amino acids. In DNA, the CDR3 is TGCGCCAGCCCCCAACCCCAAGGGGAGCAGTACTTC. Translating gives CASPQPQGEQYF.

The chain employs TRBV7-4 and TRBJ2-3, with 9 bases that match TRBD1. CDR3 length: 15 residues. V trimming: 5 bases; J trimming: 2 bases; junction bases outside the gene matches: 5. The germline gives CDR1 SGHVT, CDR2 SQSDAQ. The chain's CDR3 is CASSSRDRVTDTQYF. The CDR3 DNA reads as TGTGCCAGCAGCAGCCGGGACAGGGTCACAGATACGCAGTATTTT.

This rearrangement joins TRBV4-3 to TRBJ2-3; D remains unclear. The CDR3 spans 14 residues. Trimming shortened V by 3 bases and J by 4 bases, and 11 bases separated the two germline ends. Germline-derived CDR1 and CDR2 are LGHNA and YSLEER. The CDR3 DNA is TGCGCCAGCAGCCATTCCCGGTCCCCAGATACGCAGTATTTT. This codes for CASSHSRSPDTQYF.

Concerning this clonotype itself: This may be a read error: a much more frequent sequence differs by one nucleotide. The CDR3 region is CAIRSDKFSEQFF. CDR3 bases: TGTGCCATCAGATCGGACAAATTCTCTGAGCAGTTCTTC. V usage is TRBV2 and J usage is TRBJ2-1; D is possibly TRBD1 (5 bases). The CDR3 is 13 amino acids. Germline V gene data show CDR1 as SNHLY and CDR2 as FYNNEI. Trimming left V 10 bases short and J 9 bases short, with 19 bases between.

The chain has TRBV20-1 and TRBJ2-1; tentatively, D is TRBD2 (6 bases). The CDR3 is made up of 13 amino acids. Trimming took 6 bases from V and 6 from J, leaving 15 bases between them. Germline CDR1 reads DFQATT; CDR2 reads SNEGSKA (reference sequence). The chain's CDR3 is CSAIGSIGNEQFF. In DNA, the CDR3 is TGCAGTGCCATCGGGAGCATAGGCAATGAGCAGTTCTTC.

V and J are TRBV7-8 and TRBJ2-3, with D tentatively TRBD2 (6 bases). CDR3 length equals 15 residues. Germline V gene data show CDR1 as SGHVS and CDR2 as FQNEAQ. V was shortened by 4 bases and J by 6 bases, with 17 bases between the two germline ends. The CDR3: CASSSTLPSADTQYF. The CDR3 DNA is TGTGCCAGCAGCTCGACCCTACCTAGCGCGGATACGCAGTATTTT.

This clonotype has only one observation. V usage is TRBV6-1 and J usage is TRBJ2-2; D is ambiguous. V was clipped by 6 bases and J by 1 base, with 12 bases between them. This CDR3 spans 15 amino acids. Germline values: CDR1 MNHNS, CDR2 SASEGT. The CDR3 DNA follows: TGTGCCAGCAGCTTCACATGGCAGAACACCGGGGAGCTGTTTTTT. Translating it yields CASSFTWQNTGELFF.

Comments on this clonotype: A much larger clonotype is one base distant, so this may be a read error. The chain carries TRBV28 and TRBJ1-4, with D perhaps matching TRBD1 (5 bases). The CDR3 runs 16 residues. Germline CDR1 and CDR2: MDHEN and SYDVKM. V dropped 5 bases and J dropped 5 bases, with 18 bases sitting between them. The CDR3 DNA reads as TGTGCCAGCAGTCCCCAGGGTTCAGTGGGAAATGAAAAACTGTTTTTT. This codes for CASSPQGSVGNEKLFF.

The J gene is TRBJ1-2, the V gene TRBV6-5, with a possible D match to TRBD1 (6 bases). Deletions cut 4 bases from V and 2 bases from J, with 14 bases between. The CDR3 spans 15 residues. CDR1 is MNHEY and CDR2 is SVGAGI in the germline V gene. The CDR3 sequence is CASSSRDTVNYGYTF. The CDR3 nucleotides read TGTGCCAGCAGTTCCCGGGACACCGTCAACTATGGCTACACCTTC.

This chain joins TRBV20-1 and TRBJ1-1; D not certain. The V gene lost 1 base and the J gene lost 3 bases, with 12 bases spanning the gap. The CDR3 covers 14 residues. Germline values: CDR1 DFQATT, CDR2 SNEGSKA (reference sequence). CDR3 loop: CSARVAGSDTEAFF. Here the CDR3 DNA reads TGCAGTGCTAGAGTGGCCGGGTCGGACACTGAAGCTTTCTTT.

Comment on this clonotype: This CDR3 is missing its conserved last phenylalanine or tryptophan, likely due to a read error. CDR3 in amino acids: CASSPGLAGSNEQYL. DNA for the CDR3: TGTGCCAGCAGTCCCGGACTAGCGGGCAGCAATGAGCAGTACTTA. This chain links TRBV6-2 or TRBV6-3 with TRBJ2-7; TRBD2 aligns across 11 bases. J gave up 7 bases and V 5 bases, and 10 bases lay outside the gene matches. Germline V gene data show CDR1 as MNHEY and CDR2 as SVGEGT. The CDR3 length is 15 residues.

This clonotype occurred a few times. This chain uses TRBV4-3 with TRBJ1-4, with D tentatively TRBD1 (5 bases). V dropped 1 base and J dropped 5 bases, with 11 bases sitting between them. CDR3 size: 15 residues. Germline V gene lookup returns CDR1 LGHNA and CDR2 YSLEER. CDR3 in DNA: TGCGCCAGCAGCCAAGGCTCAGGGAGGAATGAAAAACTGTTTTTT. Amino acid sequence: CASSQGSGRNEKLFF.

This clonotype was seen only a few times. CDR3 residues: CSARGQETQYF. The DNA for the CDR3 is TGCAGTGCACGTGGTCAAGAGACCCAGTACTTC. The chain joins TRBV20-1 to TRBJ2-5; D uncertain. V dropped 6 bases and J dropped 2 bases, with 7 bases sitting between them. Germline V gene lookup returns CDR1 DFQATT and CDR2 SNEGSKA (reference sequence). The CDR3 contains 11 residues.

Details on this clonotype: It may be a read error: a sequence one base away is much more abundant. The CDR3 ends on some other residue instead of the conserved phenylalanine or tryptophan, so this is likely a read error. V gene TRBV20-1 combines with J gene TRBJ2-1; D ambiguous. The V gene lost 6 bases and the J gene lost 2 bases, with 5 bases spanning the gap. The CDR3 extends over 11 amino acids. Germline V gives CDR1 DFQATT, CDR2 SNEGSKA (reference sequence). The DNA for the CDR3 is TGCAGTGCCCAACCCTACAATGAGCAGTTCTAC. Protein sequence: CSAQPYNEQFY.

This clonotype was counted only a few times. The V gene is TRBV18, the J gene TRBJ1-1; 8 nucleotides match TRBD1. The length of the CDR3 is 16 residues. Germline loops: CDR1 KGHSH, CDR2 LQKENI. The junction had 7 bases not matched to a gene; V was cut back by 3 bases and J by 1 base. CDR3 sequence reads: CASSPPGQVANTEAFF. The CDR3 DNA sequence: TGTGCCAGCTCACCGCCGGGACAGGTTGCGAACACTGAAGCTTTCTTT.

Only a few counts were recorded for this clonotype. This rearrangement joins TRBV28 to TRBJ1-2; D is perhaps TRBD1 (5 bases). The V end lost 6 bases, the J end lost 3 bases, and 23 bases lay between the germline ends. CDR1 is MDHEN, CDR2 SYDVKM, per germline. This CDR3 spans 17 amino acids. The CDR3 spells CASSQRRDSRRDYGYTF. In DNA, the CDR3 is TGTGCCAGCAGCCAAAGGCGGGACTCTCGGAGGGACTATGGCTACACCTTC.

The chain employs TRBV4-1 and TRBJ2-5; tentatively, D is TRBD2 (5 bases). Germline V CDR1 and CDR2: MGHRA, YSYEKL. The ends were cut back, 4 bases at V and 1 base at J, with 16 bases in the middle. The CDR3 has 16 amino acids. The CDR3 reads CASSPLFGRGQETQYF. DNA of the CDR3: TGCGCCAGCAGCCCCTTGTTCGGACGGGGCCAAGAGACCCAGTACTTC.

This clonotype appeared many times. The chain uses TRBV28 and TRBJ2-1; D is undetermined. Germline-derived CDR1 and CDR2 are MDHEN and SYDVKM. CDR3 length equals 12 residues. The germline V and J ends were trimmed by 6 bases and 4 bases, with 7 bases remaining between them. The CDR3 sequence: CASRGQYNEQFF. In DNA, the CDR3 is TGTGCCAGCAGGGGCCAATACAATGAGCAGTTCTTC.

J is TRBJ2-7 and V is TRBV2; perhaps TRBD2 as D (5 bases). The CDR3 has 12 amino acids. Germline V CDR1 and CDR2: SNHLY, FYNNEI. The ends were cut back, 7 bases at V and 3 bases at J, with 10 bases in the middle. CDR3: CASTPSGYEQYF. Here the CDR3 DNA reads TGTGCCAGCACCCCAAGCGGCTACGAGCAGTACTTC.

Many counts were recorded for this clonotype. The chain uses TRBV28 and TRBJ1-5; D uncertain. V was pared by 6 bases and J by 4 bases, with 22 bases between. This CDR3 is 17 amino acids long. The germline V gene has CDR1 MDHEN and CDR2 SYDVKM. CDR3 protein: CASSPPQELGGNQPQHF. CDR3 nucleotides: TGTGCCAGCAGCCCCCCCCAGGAGCTGGGAGGGAATCAGCCCCAGCATTTT.

Concerning this clonotype: A read error may explain this, as a much larger clone is one base away. This chain connects TRBV6-1 to TRBJ2-1; 10 nucleotides match TRBD2. CDR3 length equals 15 residues. From germline, CDR1 is MNHNS and CDR2 SASEGT. Unmatched junction bases numbered 6, after V lost 5 bases and J lost 5 bases. CDR3 sequence (DNA): TGTGCCAGCAGTATTAGCGGGAGGTCCCACAATGAGCAGTTCTTC. Translation: CASSISGRSHNEQFF.

This clonotype was seen ten or more times. The V gene is TRBV28, the J gene TRBJ1-5; D might be TRBD1 (6 bases). The CDR3 has 17 residues. Germline lookup yields CDR1 MDHEN and CDR2 SYDVKM. Trimming removed 2 bases at V and 6 bases at J, with 20 bases between. The CDR3 spells CASSLEFRGAGSQPQHF. The CDR3 DNA follows: TGTGCCAGCAGTTTAGAATTTAGGGGGGCAGGAAGTCAGCCCCAGCATTTT. Full variable domain (outside the CDR3, taken from reference TRBV28 and TRBJ1-5): DVKVTQSSRYLVKRTGEKVFLECVQDMDHENMFWYRQDPGLGLRLIYFSYDVKMKEKGDIPEGYSVSREKKERFSLILESASTNQTSMYLCASSLEFRGAGSQPQHFGDGTRLSIL.

The rearrangement joins TRBV28 to TRBJ2-7, with TRBD2 as a possible D gene (5 bases). This CDR3 region has 14 residues. Deletions cut 4 bases from V and 4 bases from J, with 14 bases between. Germline CDR1 and CDR2: MDHEN and SYDVKM. CDR3 DNA: TGTGCCAGCAGTTCCCCGGGGTCGAAATACGAGCAGTACTTC. The encoded protein is CASSSPGSKYEQYF.

The table lists this clonotype with a few counts. This chain uses TRBV5-1 with TRBJ2-5, with D unresolved. CDR1 and CDR2 from the germline V gene are SGHRS and YFSETQ. The V gene lost 5 bases and the J gene lost 1 base, with 12 bases spanning the gap. The CDR3 contains 14 residues. The CDR3 DNA reads as TGCGCCAGCAGTCTAGGCGACTTCCAAGAGACCCAGTACTTC. Translating it yields CASSLGDFQETQYF.

The chain combines TRBV6-2 or TRBV6-3 with TRBJ2-1; tentatively, D is TRBD1 (6 bases). The germline V gene has CDR1 MNHEY and CDR2 SVGEGT. CDR3 length: 16 amino acids. Trimming shortened V by 5 bases and J by 6 bases, and 20 bases separated the two germline ends. CDR3 bases: TGTGCCAGCAGTAGAATCGATGACAGGTTTCTCAATGAGCAGTTCTTC. This sequence encodes CASSRIDDRFLNEQFF.